This TCR beta chain was profiled in a study of blood T cell repertoires in COVID-19. Study-level information: From the United States, Italy and Spain came samples of acute and convalescent COVID-19. PBMCs, B-cell-depleted T cells, or T cells provided the cDNA or gDNA that made up the material.

Germline lookup yields CDR1 SGHDT and CDR2 YYEEEE. The CDR3 consists of 17 residues. V shed 2 bases and J 0 bases; nucleotides not matched to a gene: 10. Authors' data handling: Estimates of nucleated cell counts were drawn from the amplification of reference gene primers. TCRdb's copy holds only in-frame clones and misses some; the assay was immunoSEQ multiplex PCR. Clonal size and the V and J genes are those of that table, whereas D and trimming came from the DNA. The table has a few hundred thousand clones, about 90% seen once; the top ten hold approximately 6.5%. This receptor was taken from a man aged 18 to 29 who had recovered from COVID-19. Sequencing was done on a sample of peripheral blood. The chain joins TRBV5-6 to TRBJ2-7; 8 bases are shared with TRBD1. The DNA of the CDR3 is TGTGCCAGCAGCTTTATCCCCGGGACAGGCTTCTCCTACGAGCAGTACTTC. Translation: CASSFIPGTGFSYEQYF.